The text below deals with one TCR beta chain. Trimming removed 2 bases from V and 6 bases from J, with 11 bases in between. The CDR3 consists of 15 residues. Germline-derived CDR1 and CDR2 are SGHDN and FVKESK. Repertoires were generated with immunoSEQ multiplex PCR, while TCRdb's copy carries only in-frame clones and drops some. Among around 200,000 clones listed, more than 70% were seen once. The data are from a study of blood T cell repertoires in COVID-19. Study background: Both acute and convalescent COVID-19 samples were obtained from the United States, Italy and Spain.

The sample comprised peripheral blood. The chain has TRBV14 and TRBJ1-6; weak D call: TRBD1 (6 bases). This sequence originates from a middle-aged man with active or convalescent COVID-19. The CDR3 spells CASSQSAGVNSPLHF. For the CDR3, the DNA is TGTGCCAGCAGCCAATCCGCAGGGGTTAATTCACCCCTCCACTTT.